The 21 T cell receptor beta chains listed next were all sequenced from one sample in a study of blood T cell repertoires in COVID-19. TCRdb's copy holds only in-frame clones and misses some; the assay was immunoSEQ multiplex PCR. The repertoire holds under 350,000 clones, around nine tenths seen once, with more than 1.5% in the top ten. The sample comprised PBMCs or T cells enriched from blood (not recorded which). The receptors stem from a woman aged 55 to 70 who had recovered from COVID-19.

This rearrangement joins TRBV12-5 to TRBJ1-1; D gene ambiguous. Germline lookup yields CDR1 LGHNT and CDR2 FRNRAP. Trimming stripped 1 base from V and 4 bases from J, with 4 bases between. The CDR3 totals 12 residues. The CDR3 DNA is TGTGCTAGTGGTTTGGACTTCACTGAAGCTTTCTTT. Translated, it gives CASGLDFTEAFF.

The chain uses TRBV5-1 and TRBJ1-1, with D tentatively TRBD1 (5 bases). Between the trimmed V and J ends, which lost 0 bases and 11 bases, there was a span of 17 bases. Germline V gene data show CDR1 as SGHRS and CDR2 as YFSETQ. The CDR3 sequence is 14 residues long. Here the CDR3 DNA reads TGCGCCAGCAGCTTGGGGTCAGGGTTTGTGTTCGCTTTCTTT. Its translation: CASSLGSGFVFAFF.

Here the CDR3 DNA reads TGTGCCAGCAGCTTAGTAGTTAGGGGGACAGGGACGGAGACAGATACGCAGTATTTT. It yields the protein CASSLVVRGTGTETDTQYF. J is TRBJ2-3 and V is TRBV7-6, with 9 bases fitting TRBD1. V lost 1 base to trimming and J lost 3 bases; unmatched junction nucleotides: 14. This CDR3 comprises 19 residues. In germline, CDR1 is SGHVS, CDR2 FNYEAQ.

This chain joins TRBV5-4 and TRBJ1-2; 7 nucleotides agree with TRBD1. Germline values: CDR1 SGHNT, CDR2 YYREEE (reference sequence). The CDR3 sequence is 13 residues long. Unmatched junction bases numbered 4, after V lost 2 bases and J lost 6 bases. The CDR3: CASSFKGANGYTF. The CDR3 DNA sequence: TGTGCCAGCAGCTTTAAGGGGGCGAATGGCTACACCTTC.

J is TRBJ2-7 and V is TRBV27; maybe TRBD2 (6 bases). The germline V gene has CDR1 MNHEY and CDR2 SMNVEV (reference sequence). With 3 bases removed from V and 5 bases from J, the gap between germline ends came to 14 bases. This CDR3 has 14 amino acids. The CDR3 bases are TGTGCCAGCAGTTTCCCCGGGAGCCATAACGAGCAGTACTTC. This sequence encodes CASSFPGSHNEQYF.

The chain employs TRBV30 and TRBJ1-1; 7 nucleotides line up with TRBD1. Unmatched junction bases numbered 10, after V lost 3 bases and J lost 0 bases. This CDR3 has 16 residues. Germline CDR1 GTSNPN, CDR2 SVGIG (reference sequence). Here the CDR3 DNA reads TGTGCCTGGAGCAAAAGGGGGCGCGTGGTGAACACTGAAGCTTTCTTT. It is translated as CAWSKRGRVVNTEAFF.

The CDR3 region has the DNA TGTGCCAGCAGCCGCTTAGGGACTAGCGGGGGTTCCGGGGAGCTGTTTTTT. Residues: CASSRLGTSGGSGELFF. The chain joins TRBV7-3 to TRBJ2-2; 14 bases map to TRBD2. V lost 5 bases and J lost 6; bases outside the gene matches: 8. The CDR3 is 17 amino acids. CDR1 is SGHTA and CDR2 is FQGTGA in the germline V gene.

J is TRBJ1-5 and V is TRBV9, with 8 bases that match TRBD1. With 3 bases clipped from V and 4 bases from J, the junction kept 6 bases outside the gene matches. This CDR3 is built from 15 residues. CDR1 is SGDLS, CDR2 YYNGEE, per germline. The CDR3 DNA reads TGTGCCAGCAGCGCGGGGGACAGGCCAAATCAGCCCCAGCATTTT. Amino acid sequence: CASSAGDRPNQPQHF.

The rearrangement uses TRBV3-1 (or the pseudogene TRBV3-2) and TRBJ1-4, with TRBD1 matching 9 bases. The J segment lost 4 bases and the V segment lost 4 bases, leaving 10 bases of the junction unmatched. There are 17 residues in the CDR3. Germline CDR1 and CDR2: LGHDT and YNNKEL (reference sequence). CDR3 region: CASSPLKGQGGNEKLFF. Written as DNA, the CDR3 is TGTGCCAGCAGCCCTCTTAAGGGACAGGGCGGTAATGAAAAACTGTTTTTT.

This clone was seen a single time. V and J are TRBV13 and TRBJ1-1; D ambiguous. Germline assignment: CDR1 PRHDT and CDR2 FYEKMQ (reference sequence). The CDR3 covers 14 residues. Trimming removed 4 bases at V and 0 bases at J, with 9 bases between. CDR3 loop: CASSSRGMNTEAFF. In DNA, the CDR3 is TGTGCCAGCAGCTCACGAGGGATGAACACTGAAGCTTTCTTT.

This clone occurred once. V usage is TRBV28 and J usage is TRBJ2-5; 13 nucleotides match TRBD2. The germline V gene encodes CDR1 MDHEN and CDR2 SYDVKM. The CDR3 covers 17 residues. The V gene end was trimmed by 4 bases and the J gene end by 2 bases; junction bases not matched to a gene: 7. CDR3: CASSSPAGLAGQETQYF. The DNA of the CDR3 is TGTGCCAGCAGTTCCCCCGCGGGACTAGCGGGGCAAGAGACCCAGTACTTC.

The CDR3 region has the DNA TGCAGCGTGCCCGACAGATACGAGCAGTTCTTC. It translates to CSVPDRYEQFF. The chain is built from TRBV29-1 and TRBJ2-1; D possibly corresponds to TRBD1 (5 bases). Between the trimmed V and J ends, which lost 6 bases and 10 bases, there was a span of 13 bases. The CDR3 is made up of 11 amino acids. Germline V CDR1 and CDR2: SQVTM, ANQGSEA.

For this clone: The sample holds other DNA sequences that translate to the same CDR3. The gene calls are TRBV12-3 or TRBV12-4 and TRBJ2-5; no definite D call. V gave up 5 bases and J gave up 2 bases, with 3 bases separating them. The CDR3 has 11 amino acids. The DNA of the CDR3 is TGTGCCAGCAGTCTTCAAGAGACCCAGTACTTC. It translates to CASSLQETQYF.

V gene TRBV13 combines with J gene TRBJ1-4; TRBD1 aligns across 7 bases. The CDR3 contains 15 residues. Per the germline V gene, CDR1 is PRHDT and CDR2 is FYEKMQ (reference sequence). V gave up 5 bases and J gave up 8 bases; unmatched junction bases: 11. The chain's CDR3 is CASSLSRDRGEKLFF. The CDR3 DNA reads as TGTGCCAGCAGCCTATCCCGGGACAGAGGCGAAAAACTGTTTTTT.

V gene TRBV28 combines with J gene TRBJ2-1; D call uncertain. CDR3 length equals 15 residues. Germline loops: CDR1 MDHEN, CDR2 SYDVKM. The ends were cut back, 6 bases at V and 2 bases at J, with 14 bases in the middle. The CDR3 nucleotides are TGTGCCAGCAGCTTGTCGGTTAACCCCTACAATGAGCAGTTCTTC. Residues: CASSLSVNPYNEQFF. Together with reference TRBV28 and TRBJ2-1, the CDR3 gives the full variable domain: DVKVTQSSRYLVKRTGEKVFLECVQDMDHENMFWYRQDPGLGLRLIYFSYDVKMKEKGDIPEGYSVSREKKERFSLILESASTNQTSMYLCASSLSVNPYNEQFFGPGTRLTVL.

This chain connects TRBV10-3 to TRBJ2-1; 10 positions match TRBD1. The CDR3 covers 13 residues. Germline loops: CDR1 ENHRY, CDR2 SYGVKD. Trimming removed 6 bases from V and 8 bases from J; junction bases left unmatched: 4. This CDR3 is CAIRGDRGDEQFF. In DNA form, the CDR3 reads TGTGCCATCAGAGGGGACAGGGGAGATGAGCAGTTCTTC.

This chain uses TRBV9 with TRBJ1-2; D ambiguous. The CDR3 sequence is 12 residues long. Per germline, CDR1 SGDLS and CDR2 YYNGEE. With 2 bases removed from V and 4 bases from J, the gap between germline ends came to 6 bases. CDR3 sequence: CASSVNTYGYTF. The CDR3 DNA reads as TGTGCCAGCAGCGTGAACACCTATGGCTACACCTTC.

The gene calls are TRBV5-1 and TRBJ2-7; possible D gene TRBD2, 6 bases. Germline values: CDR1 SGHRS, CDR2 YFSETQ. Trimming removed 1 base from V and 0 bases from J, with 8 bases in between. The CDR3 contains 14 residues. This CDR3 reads CASSLSSASYEQYF. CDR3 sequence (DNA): TGCGCCAGCAGCTTGTCTAGCGCCTCCTACGAGCAGTACTTC.

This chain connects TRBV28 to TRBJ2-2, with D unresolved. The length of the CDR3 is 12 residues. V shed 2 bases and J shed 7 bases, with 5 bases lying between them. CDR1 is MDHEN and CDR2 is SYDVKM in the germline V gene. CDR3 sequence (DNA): TGTGCCAGCAGTTTAATTTACGGGGAGCTGTTTTTT. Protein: CASSLIYGELFF.

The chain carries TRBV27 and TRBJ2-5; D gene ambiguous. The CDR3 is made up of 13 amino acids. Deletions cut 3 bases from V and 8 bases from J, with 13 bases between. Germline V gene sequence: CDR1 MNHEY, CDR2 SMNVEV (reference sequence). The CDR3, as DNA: TGTGCCAGCAGTTTGAATAGAGAGGCAACCCAGTACTTC. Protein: CASSLNREATQYF.

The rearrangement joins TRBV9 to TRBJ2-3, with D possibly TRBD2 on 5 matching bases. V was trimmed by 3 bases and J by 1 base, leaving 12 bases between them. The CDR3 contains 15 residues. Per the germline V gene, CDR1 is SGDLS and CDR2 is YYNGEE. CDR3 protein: CASSASSLRTDTQYF. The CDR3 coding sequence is TGTGCCAGCAGCGCCTCTAGCCTTCGCACAGATACGCAGTATTTT.